This is a list of T cell receptor beta chains from one sample in a study of blood T cell repertoires in COVID-19. The method was immunoSEQ multiplex PCR; TCRdb's version includes in-frame clones alone and lacks a portion of them. Counted here are about 250,000 clones, about nine tenths occurring once; the ten biggest clones make up around a sixth. The sample was PBMCs or T cells enriched from blood (not recorded which). The receptors shown here come from a man between 18 and 29 years old who had recovered from COVID-19. Both conserved end residues are trimmed from each CDR3. Rows may omit the clone size; those that give it use once, few, many or a size class.

size,J,V,CDR3
.,TRBJ2-7,TRBV25-1,ASSESGLVGEQY
few,TRBJ2-7,TRBV9,ASSVAASGSYEQY
.,TRBJ1-2,TRBV4-2,ASSQDRPGSYGYT
.,TRBJ1-4,TRBV6-5,ASSYGAGEGEKLF
.,TRBJ1-2,TRBV7-3,ASSSGQGGGYT
.,TRBJ2-7,TRBV25-1,ASSPSPGTGSYEQY
.,TRBJ1-1,TRBV28,ASTGGTEAF
.,TRBJ2-3,TRBV28,ASSFAAGVKTDTQY
.,TRBJ2-5,TRBV5-1,ASSLYGAQETQY
.,TRBJ2-7,TRBV11-2,ASSLDPAKREQY
.,TRBJ2-3,TRBV19,ASSIYGRNTDTQY
.,TRBJ2-2,TRBV11-2,ASSSRGLNTGELF
.,TRBJ1-3,TRBV6-1,ASSEAYSGSGNTIY
.,TRBJ2-1,TRBV15,ATSRVSSAVTPNEQF
.,TRBJ1-2,TRBV12-3/TRBV12-4,ASSRGTGYGYT
.,TRBJ1-1,TRBV29-1,SAENSRGIITEAF
.,TRBJ1-5,TRBV18,ASSPTGGHQPQH
once,TRBJ1-1,TRBV3-1/TRBV3-2,ASSKYRDFTEAF
.,TRBJ2-1,TRBV10-3,AISEQGVPDEQF
.,TRBJ2-2,TRBV19,ATESANTGELF
.,TRBJ2-5,TRBV19,ASSIVGGGGQETQY
.,TRBJ1-5,TRBV30,AWSQTGTVNQPQH
.,TRBJ2-7,TRBV18,ASSPPFDEQY
.,TRBJ1-5,TRBV3-1/TRBV3-2,ASSQGGGYQPQH
.,TRBJ2-1,TRBV9,ASSLAAGTYNEQF
.,TRBJ1-1,TRBV4-2,ASSTQTGMNTEAF
few,TRBJ1-3,TRBV7-2,ASSLESGNSGNTIY
.,TRBJ1-5,TRBV19,ASSIWGASNQPQH
.,TRBJ1-6,TRBV9,ASSGGLNSPLH
.,TRBJ2-1,TRBV7-8,ASSPLAGGPSSYNEQF
.,TRBJ1-1,TRBV19,ASSIGENTEAF
.,TRBJ1-5,TRBV6-2/TRBV6-3,ASSSGGQPQH
.,TRBJ2-7,TRBV6-5,ASSRVWSLEQY
once,TRBJ1-2,TRBV7-9,ASSDPGQGAFGYT
.,TRBJ2-6,TRBV27,ASSLSGQGSPGANVLT
.,TRBJ2-2,TRBV19,ASSIGTATGELF
.,TRBJ2-1,TRBV7-2,ASSLGLADEQF
.,TRBJ2-2,TRBV2,ASNRDINTGELF
.,TRBJ2-1,TRBV19,ASSPVAGGTSEQF
.,TRBJ1-3,TRBV6-5,ASSYGPTGNTIY
once,TRBJ2-5,TRBV5-4,ASSLSGAETQY
.,TRBJ1-5,TRBV7-3,ASSLGTNQPQH
.,TRBJ2-7,TRBV30,AWDIYEQY
.,TRBJ1-2,TRBV3-1/TRBV3-2,ASSQDLGGRANYGYT
.,TRBJ2-5,TRBV2,ASRATSGRPRERQETQY
once,TRBJ2-3,TRBV10-2,ASSGWDRVGDTQY